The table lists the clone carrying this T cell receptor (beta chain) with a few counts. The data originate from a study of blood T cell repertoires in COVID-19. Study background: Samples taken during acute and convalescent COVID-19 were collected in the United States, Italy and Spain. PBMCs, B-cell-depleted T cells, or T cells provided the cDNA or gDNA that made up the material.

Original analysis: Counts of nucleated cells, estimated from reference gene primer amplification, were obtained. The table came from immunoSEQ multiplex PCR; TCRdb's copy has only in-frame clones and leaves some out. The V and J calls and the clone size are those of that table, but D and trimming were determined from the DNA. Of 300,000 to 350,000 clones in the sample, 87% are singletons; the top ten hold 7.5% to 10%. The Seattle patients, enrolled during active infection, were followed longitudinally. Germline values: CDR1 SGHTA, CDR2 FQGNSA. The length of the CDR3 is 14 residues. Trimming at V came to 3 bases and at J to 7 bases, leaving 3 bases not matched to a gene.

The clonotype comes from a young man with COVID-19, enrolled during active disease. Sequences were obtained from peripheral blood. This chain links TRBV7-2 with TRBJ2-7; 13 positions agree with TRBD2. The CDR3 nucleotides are TGTGCCAGCAGCTTTGGACTAGCGGGGGAAGAGCAGTACTTC. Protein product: CASSFGLAGEEQYF.